These 16 T cell receptor beta chains came from one sample sequenced in a study of graft-versus-host responses after intestinal transplantation. Profiling relied on immunoSEQ multiplex PCR, and the TCRdb table lists in-frame clones only, not all of them. In the table there are around 120,000 clones, just under 95% of which are singletons. These TCRs are of unknown antigen specificity. The sequenced sample was unstimulated CD4+ T cells sorted from spleen or lymph node cells, obtained before intestinal transplant. These receptors came from a human donor who received an intestinal transplant.

The V call is TRBV19, the J call TRBJ1-5; D gene ambiguous. The germline V and J ends were trimmed by 0 bases and 13 bases, with 13 bases remaining between them. The germline V gene encodes CDR1 LNHDA and CDR2 SQIVND (reference sequence). This CDR3 comprises 13 residues. The CDR3 nucleotides are TGTGCCAGTAGTATAGACCGTGTGAGAGGTCAGCATTTT. This codes for CASSIDRVRGQHF.

J is TRBJ2-1 and V is TRBV18; 7 nucleotides match TRBD2. V was pared by 5 bases and J by 2 bases, with 9 bases of the junction left unmatched. CDR3 length: 16 residues. Germline V CDR1 and CDR2: KGHSH, LQKENI. In nucleotides, the CDR3 is TGTGCCAGCTCAAGCGGGGCGGGAGTGGCCTACAATGAGCAGTTCTTC. It yields the protein CASSSGAGVAYNEQFF.

The rearrangement joins TRBV10-1 to TRBJ2-4, with TRBD2 matching 9 bases. The CDR3 is 19 amino acids. V was pared by 0 bases and J by 6 bases, with 15 bases of the junction left unmatched. Germline V gives CDR1 WNHNN, CDR2 SYGVQD (reference sequence). CDR3 residues: CASSESKVTSGLGGNIQYF. CDR3 DNA: TGCGCCAGCAGTGAGTCGAAAGTGACTAGCGGCTTGGGGGGAAACATTCAGTACTTC.

This chain joins TRBV14 and TRBJ2-1, with TRBD2 as a possible D gene (5 bases). The CDR3 loop spans 13 amino acids. Trimming left V 2 bases short and J 9 bases short, with 11 bases between. Germline V gives CDR1 SGHDN, CDR2 FVKESK. DNA for the CDR3: TGTGCCAGCAGCCAATTTTCCCGGGGTGAGCAGTTCTTC. It translates to CASSQFSRGEQFF.

V and J are TRBV19 and TRBJ2-1; the D call may be TRBD1 or TRBD2 (7 bases each). Trimming took off 8 bases at V and 1 base at J, with 21 bases between the two ends. From germline, CDR1 is LNHDA and CDR2 SQIVND (reference sequence). This CDR3 contains 17 residues. CDR3 residues: CASHLLGGGISYNEQFF. The CDR3 bases are TGTGCCAGTCATCTATTGGGAGGGGGCATTTCCTACAATGAGCAGTTCTTC.

The chain employs TRBV28 and TRBJ1-5, with 9 bases fitting TRBD1. This CDR3 comprises 15 residues. Looked up from germline, CDR1 is MDHEN and CDR2 is SYDVKM. Losses at the gene ends were 6 bases for V and 4 bases for J; bases not matched to a gene: 7. CDR3 DNA sequence: TGTGCCAGCAGATCACCCGGGACAGGGAATCAGCCCCAGCATTTT. It yields the protein CASRSPGTGNQPQHF.

The chain links TRBV6-5 to TRBJ2-1; 11 nucleotides match TRBD2. The germline V gene encodes CDR1 MNHEY and CDR2 SVGAGI. The CDR3 runs to 15 residues. After removal of 5 bases from V and 7 bases from J, the junction contained 7 bases not matched to a gene. The CDR3: CASSTQTSGNNEQFF. The CDR3, as DNA: TGTGCCAGCAGTACACAGACTAGCGGGAATAATGAGCAGTTCTTC.

The V call is TRBV9, the J call TRBJ2-1; TRBD2 matches 12 bases. The CDR3 covers 17 residues. Germline CDR1 reads SGDLS; CDR2 reads YYNGEE. The J segment lost 7 bases and the V segment lost 0 bases, leaving 8 bases of the junction unmatched. This CDR3 is CASSVAPTSGRSNEQFF. Here the CDR3 DNA reads TGTGCCAGCAGCGTAGCCCCTACTAGCGGGAGGTCTAATGAGCAGTTCTTC. Drawing the rest from reference TRBV9 and TRBJ2-1, the complete variable domain is DSGVTQTPKHLITATGQRVTLRCSPRSGDLSVYWYQQSLDQGLQFLIQYYNGEERAKGNILERFSAQQFPDLHSELNLSSLELGDSALYFCASSVAPTSGRSNEQFFGPGTRLTVL.

The count of this clone is one. The chain recombines TRBV5-1 with TRBJ1-1, with D perhaps matching TRBD1 (6 bases). V lost 5 bases, J lost 4 bases, and 15 bases lay in between. This CDR3 is 14 amino acids long. Germline V gene data show CDR1 as SGHRS and CDR2 as YFSETQ. The CDR3 loop is CASSLTQGGTEAFF. DNA of the CDR3: TGCGCCAGCAGTTTAACACAGGGCGGCACTGAAGCTTTCTTT. Drawing the rest from reference TRBV5-1 and TRBJ1-1, the complete variable domain is KAGVTQTPRYLIKTRGQQVTLSCSPISGHRSVSWYQQTPGQGLQFLFEYFSETQRNKGNFPGRFSGRQFSNSRSEMNVSTLELGDSALYLCASSLTQGGTEAFFGQGTRLTVV.

The chain links TRBV7-2 to TRBJ2-2; the match to TRBD2 covers 10 bases. Trimming removed 5 bases from V and 5 bases from J; junction bases left unmatched: 8. The CDR3 consists of 16 residues. Germline loops: CDR1 SGHTA, CDR2 FQGNSA. The CDR3 sequence is CASSPAGTSETGELFF. For the CDR3, the DNA is TGTGCCAGCAGCCCAGCCGGGACTAGCGAAACCGGGGAGCTGTTTTTT.

The J gene is TRBJ1-1, the V gene TRBV19; 8 bases match TRBD1. This CDR3 has 15 amino acids. The V gene end was trimmed by 8 bases and the J gene end by 4 bases; junction bases not matched to a gene: 12. Germline V gene sequence: CDR1 LNHDA, CDR2 SQIVND (reference sequence). The CDR3 bases are TGTGCCAGTGCTAAGGCAGGGGGCTGGGGCACTGAAGCTTTCTTT. Translating gives CASAKAGGWGTEAFF.

This chain connects TRBV7-2 to TRBJ2-3, with D possibly TRBD2 on 6 matching bases. The CDR3 length is 15 residues. Deletions cut 4 bases from V and 2 bases from J, with 13 bases between. Germline V gene sequence: CDR1 SGHTA, CDR2 FQGNSA. The CDR3 DNA follows: TGTGCCAGCAGCTCAGTAGCGGCCATCACAGATACGCAGTATTTT. Protein: CASSSVAAITDTQYF.

V is TRBV7-6 and J is TRBJ2-1; TRBD2 agrees at 8 bases. V dropped 5 bases and J dropped 0; count of bases not matched to a gene: 6. The CDR3 extends over 16 amino acids. The germline V gene encodes CDR1 SGHVS and CDR2 FNYEAQ. This CDR3 reads CASSMTSVSSYNEQFF. CDR3 DNA: TGTGCCAGCAGCATGACTAGCGTGAGCTCCTACAATGAGCAGTTCTTC.

This chain joins TRBV5-4 and TRBJ2-3, with TRBD2 matching 9 bases. CDR3 length equals 16 residues. The trim removed 6 bases at V and 2 bases at J, leaving 10 bases unmatched. Looked up from germline, CDR1 is SGHNT and CDR2 is YYREEE (reference sequence). The CDR3 is CASNRAGGLITDTQYF. The CDR3 DNA reads TGTGCCAGCAACCGCGCGGGGGGGCTGATCACAGATACGCAGTATTTT.

The genes are TRBV27 and TRBJ2-7; a possible D gene is TRBD1 (6 bases). The CDR3 is made up of 14 amino acids. The germline gives CDR1 MNHEY, CDR2 SMNVEV (reference sequence). Trimming pared 5 bases from V and 1 base from J, leaving 12 bases between. CDR3 in amino acids: CASSIRGLSYEQYF. The CDR3 bases are TGTGCCAGCAGTATCAGGGGCCTTTCCTACGAGCAGTACTTC.

The V and J genes are TRBV5-1 and TRBJ2-5; 10 positions agree with TRBD2. With 1 base clipped from V and 3 bases from J, the junction kept 3 bases outside the gene matches. This CDR3 is built from 15 residues. Germline loops: CDR1 SGHRS, CDR2 YFSETQ. In nucleotides, the CDR3 is TGCGCCAGCAGCTTGCTTCTAGCGGGGGAAGAGACCCAGTACTTC. This sequence encodes CASSLLLAGEETQYF.